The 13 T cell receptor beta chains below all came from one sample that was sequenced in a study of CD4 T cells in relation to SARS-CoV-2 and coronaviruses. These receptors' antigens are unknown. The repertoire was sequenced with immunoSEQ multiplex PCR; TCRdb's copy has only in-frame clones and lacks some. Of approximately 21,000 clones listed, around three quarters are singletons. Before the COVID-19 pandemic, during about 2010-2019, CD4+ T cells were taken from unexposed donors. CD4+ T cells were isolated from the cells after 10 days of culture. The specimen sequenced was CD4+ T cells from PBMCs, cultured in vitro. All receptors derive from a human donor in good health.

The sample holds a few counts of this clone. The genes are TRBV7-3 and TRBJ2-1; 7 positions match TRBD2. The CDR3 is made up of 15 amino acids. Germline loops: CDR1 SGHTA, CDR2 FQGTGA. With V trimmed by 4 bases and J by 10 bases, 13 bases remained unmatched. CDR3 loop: CASSSAGLPPTEQFF. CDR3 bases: TGTGCCAGCAGCTCGGCGGGACTACCCCCAACCGAGCAGTTCTTC.

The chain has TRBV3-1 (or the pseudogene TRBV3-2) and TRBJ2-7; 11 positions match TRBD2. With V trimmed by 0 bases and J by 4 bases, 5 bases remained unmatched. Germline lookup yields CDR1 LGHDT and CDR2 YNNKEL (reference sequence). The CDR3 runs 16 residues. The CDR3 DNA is TGTGCCAGCAGCCAAGACGGGACTAGCGGACAGTACGAGCAGTACTTC. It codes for CASSQDGTSGQYEQYF.

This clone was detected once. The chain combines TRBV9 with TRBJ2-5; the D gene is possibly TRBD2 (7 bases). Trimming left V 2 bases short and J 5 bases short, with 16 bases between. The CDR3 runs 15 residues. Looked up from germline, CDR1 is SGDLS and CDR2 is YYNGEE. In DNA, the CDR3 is TGTGCCAGCAGCGTCTCGGGGGGCCCTCTGGAGACCCAGTACTTC. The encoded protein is CASSVSGGPLETQYF.

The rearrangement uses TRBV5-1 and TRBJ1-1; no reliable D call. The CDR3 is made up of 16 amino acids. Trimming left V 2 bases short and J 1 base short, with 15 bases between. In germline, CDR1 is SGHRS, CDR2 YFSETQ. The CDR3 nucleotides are TGCGCCAGCAGCTTCGGCTTTGGCGGGAAGAACACTGAAGCTTTCTTT. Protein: CASSFGFGGKNTEAFF. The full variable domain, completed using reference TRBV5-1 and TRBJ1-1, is KAGVTQTPRYLIKTRGQQVTLSCSPISGHRSVSWYQQTPGQGLQFLFEYFSETQRNKGNFPGRFSGRQFSNSRSEMNVSTLELGDSALYLCASSFGFGGKNTEAFFGQGTRLTVV.

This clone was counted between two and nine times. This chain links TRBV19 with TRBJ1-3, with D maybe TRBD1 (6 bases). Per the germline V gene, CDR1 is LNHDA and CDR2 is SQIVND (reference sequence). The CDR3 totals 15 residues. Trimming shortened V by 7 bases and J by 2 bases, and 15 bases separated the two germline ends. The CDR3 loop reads CASTRGGGTGNTIYF. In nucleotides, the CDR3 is TGTGCCAGTACTCGCGGAGGGGGGACTGGAAACACCATATATTTT.

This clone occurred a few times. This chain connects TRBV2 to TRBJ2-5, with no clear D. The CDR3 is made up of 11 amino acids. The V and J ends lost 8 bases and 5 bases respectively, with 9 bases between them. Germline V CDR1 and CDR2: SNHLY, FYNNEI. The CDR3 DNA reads TGTGCCAGCGCGACGATGGAGACCCAGTACTTC. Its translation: CASATMETQYF.

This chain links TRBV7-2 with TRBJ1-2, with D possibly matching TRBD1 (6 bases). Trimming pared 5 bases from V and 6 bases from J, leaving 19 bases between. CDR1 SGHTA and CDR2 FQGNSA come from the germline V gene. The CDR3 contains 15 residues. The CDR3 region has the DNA TGTGCCAGCAGCCCCTGGGGGGGGCGTCCCCATGGCTACACCTTC. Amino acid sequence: CASSPWGGRPHGYTF.

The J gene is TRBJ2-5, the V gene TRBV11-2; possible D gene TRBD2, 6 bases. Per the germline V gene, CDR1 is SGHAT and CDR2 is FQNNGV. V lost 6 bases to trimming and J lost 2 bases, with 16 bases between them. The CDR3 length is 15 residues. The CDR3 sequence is CASRRLAGRQETQYF. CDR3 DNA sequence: TGTGCCAGCAGACGTCTGGCGGGGAGGCAAGAGACCCAGTACTTC. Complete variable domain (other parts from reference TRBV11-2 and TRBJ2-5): EAGVAQSPRYKIIEKRQSVAFWCNPISGHATLYWYQQILGQGPKLLIQFQNNGVVDDSQLPKDRFSAERLKGVDSTLKIQPAKLEDSAVYLCASRRLAGRQETQYFGPGTRLLVL.

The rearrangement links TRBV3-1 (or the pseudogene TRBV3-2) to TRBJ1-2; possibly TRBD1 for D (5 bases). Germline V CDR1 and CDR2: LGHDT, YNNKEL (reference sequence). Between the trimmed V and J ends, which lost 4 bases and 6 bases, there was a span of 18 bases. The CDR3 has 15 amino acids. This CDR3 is CASSPPWQGSNGYTF. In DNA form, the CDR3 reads TGTGCCAGCAGCCCCCCCTGGCAGGGAAGTAATGGCTACACCTTC.

In nucleotides, the CDR3 is TGTGCCAGCAGTTATACTAGCGGGACATACAATGAGCAGTTCTTC. Protein sequence: CASSYTSGTYNEQFF. The chain couples TRBV25-1 to TRBJ2-1; 10 bases align to TRBD2. The ends lost 5 bases at V and 4 bases at J; junction bases unmatched: 5. CDR3 length: 15 amino acids. CDR1 MGHDK and CDR2 SYGVNS come from the germline V gene.

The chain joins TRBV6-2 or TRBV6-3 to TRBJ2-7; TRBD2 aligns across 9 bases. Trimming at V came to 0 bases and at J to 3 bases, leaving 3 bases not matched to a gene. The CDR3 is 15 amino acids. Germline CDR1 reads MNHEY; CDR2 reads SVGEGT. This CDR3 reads CASSYSQTSGYEQYF. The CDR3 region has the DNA TGTGCCAGCAGTTACTCACAGACTAGCGGCTACGAGCAGTACTTC.

For the CDR3, the DNA is TGTGCCAGCAGCATGACAGGAAATAATTCACCCCTCCACTTT. It specifies CASSMTGNNSPLHF. This rearrangement joins TRBV11-2 to TRBJ1-6; tentatively, D is TRBD1 (6 bases). From germline, CDR1 is SGHAT and CDR2 FQNNGV. The CDR3 covers 14 residues. V gave up 5 bases and J gave up 5 bases, with 10 bases separating them.

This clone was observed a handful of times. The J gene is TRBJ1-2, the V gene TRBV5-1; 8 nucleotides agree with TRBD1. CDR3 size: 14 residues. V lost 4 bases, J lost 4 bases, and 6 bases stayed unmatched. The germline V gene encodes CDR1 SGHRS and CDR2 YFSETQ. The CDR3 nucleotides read TGCGCCAGCAGCCTGGACAGGGTTTTCTATGGCTACACCTTC. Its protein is CASSLDRVFYGYTF.